The entry that follows covers one TCR beta chain sequence. The target antigen is unknown. This sample is part of a study of blood T cells in healthy people across ages. The CDR3 has 15 residues. Germline V gene lookup returns CDR1 SGHDN and CDR2 FVKESK. V was clipped by 6 bases and J by 3 bases; unmatched bases: 8. Together with a sample-barcoded 5' primer, a J-beta primer mix was included in a second PCR lasting about 6 to 11 cycles. No fewer than 2.5 million CDR3-containing paired-end reads came from each sample. TCRdb used MiXCR to reprocess the 5' RACE reads, holding one entry per CDR3 protein. The sample carries 1.5 million to 2 million distinct CDR3 sequences, approximately 39% recorded once. Study findings and constraints: In the absence of known donor CMV status, changes in expanded clonotypes were possibly confounded.

The material sequenced was blood. This chain joins TRBV14 and TRBJ1-1; 9 bases map to TRBD1. This receptor was taken from a human donor in good health. The CDR3 sequence is CASSRTGGRDTEAFF. In DNA form, the CDR3 reads TGTGCCAGCAGTCGTACAGGGGGCAGGGACACTGAAGCTTTCTTT.